These 4 T cell receptor beta chains came from one sample sequenced in a study of shared clonotypes between healthy human individuals. The method was immunoSEQ multiplex PCR; TCRdb's version includes in-frame clones alone and lacks a portion of them. The sample records about 1.1 million clones, 75% to 80% being singletons. Sequencing used memory CD4+ T cells from PBMCs. Described subset: CD45RA-negative fraction. The receptors here all came from a man aged 18-30 years in good health. Some clones in this sample may be carry-over from other donors' samples.

The chain couples TRBV9 to TRBJ2-7; no reliable D call. This CDR3 spans 15 amino acids. Germline CDR1 reads SGDLS; CDR2 reads YYNGEE. Trimming left V 4 bases short and J 2 bases short, with 16 bases between. In DNA, the CDR3 is TGTGCCAGCAGCTCGACAATTGACGGCACCTACGAGCAGTACTTC. Its protein product is CASSSTIDGTYEQYF.

This clone was counted a few times. The rearrangement links TRBV19 to TRBJ1-2; D is unclear. The CDR3 spans 16 residues. Trimming took off 5 bases at V and 0 bases at J, with 16 bases between the two ends. Germline V gene sequence: CDR1 LNHDA, CDR2 SQIVND (reference sequence). The CDR3 sequence is CASSSIDTSSNYGYTF. CDR3 DNA: TGTGCCAGTAGTTCCATCGACACTTCCTCTAACTATGGCTACACCTTC.

The CDR3 DNA follows: TGCGCCAGCAGCTTGTCAGAGGGCACTGAAGCTTTCTTT. Its protein is CASSLSEGTEAFF. V gene TRBV5-1 combines with J gene TRBJ1-1; no definite D call. The CDR3 covers 13 residues. Germline assignment: CDR1 SGHRS and CDR2 YFSETQ. The germline V and J ends were trimmed by 1 base and 4 bases, with 8 bases remaining between them.

This chain joins TRBV6-1 and TRBJ1-1, with D possibly TRBD1 on 5 matching bases. The CDR3 spans 15 residues. The V end was cut by 2 bases, the J end by 9 bases, with 19 bases between. Per the germline V gene, CDR1 is MNHNS and CDR2 is SASEGT. DNA of the CDR3: TGTGCCAGCAGTGAACAAGGGCAGGGTACGGGGAAAGCTTTCTTT. Translating gives CASSEQGQGTGKAFF.